This T cell receptor (beta chain) was recovered during a study of shared clonotypes between healthy human individuals. Study results and caveats: Large sequencing depth failed to make sorted-subset sequencing complete, rarefaction showed.

The CDR3 covers 14 residues. V lost 8 bases to trimming and J lost 2 bases, with 16 bases between them. Germline V gene sequence: CDR1 LNHDA, CDR2 SQIVND (reference sequence). Details on this clone: The antigen is not known.

Original methodology: Filtering differed because ImmunoSEQ produced junction-only sequences that carried no quality scores. Profiled with immunoSEQ multiplex PCR; TCRdb holds only in-frame clones, not every one. V, J and clone size reflect that table, while D and trimming were determined from the DNA. The sample lists 2 million to 2.5 million clones, approximately 94% occurring once. The sequence was collected from a man younger than 30 in good health. The V and J genes are TRBV19 and TRBJ2-7; no definite D call. Sequenced: naive CD4+ T cells sorted from blood. The subset was: CD45RA+ positively selected. The CDR3 loop is CASGRWAAPYEQYF. The CDR3 DNA is TGTGCCAGTGGCCGTTGGGCGGCCCCCTACGAGCAGTACTTC.